Shown below are 25 T cell receptor beta chains from a single sample sequenced in a study of shared clonotypes between healthy human individuals. In the naive CD8 group, cells lacked CD45RO and were positively selected for CCR7, so terminally differentiated effector memory CD45RA+ cells were left out. TCRdb's table, derived via immunoSEQ multiplex PCR, lists solely in-frame clones and lacks some. The sample has about 1.9 million clones; around 93% are singletons. The sample was naive CD8+ T cells from PBMCs. Receptor source: a man younger than 35 in good health. Some clones in this sample may be carry-over from other donors' samples.

The J gene is TRBJ1-1, the V gene TRBV19, with D perhaps matching TRBD1 (6 bases). Deletions cut 3 bases from V and 4 bases from J, with 15 bases between. The length of the CDR3 is 15 residues. In germline, CDR1 is LNHDA, CDR2 SQIVND (reference sequence). The CDR3 nucleotides are TGTGCCAGTAGTATCGCCGAGGGACACACCACTGAAGCTTTCTTT. Its protein product is CASSIAEGHTTEAFF.

The sample holds one count of this clone. CDR3 DNA: TGTGCCAGCAGTACAGGACTAGGCTCCTACAATGAGCAGTTCTTC. It translates to CASSTGLGSYNEQFF. The chain combines TRBV7-3 with TRBJ2-1; TRBD2 matches at 7 bases. Germline V gene lookup returns CDR1 SGHTA and CDR2 FQGTGA. V was pared by 6 bases and J by 0 bases, with 5 bases of the junction left unmatched. This CDR3 has 15 residues.

V usage is TRBV10-3 and J usage is TRBJ2-7, with 9 bases that match TRBD1. CDR1 ENHRY and CDR2 SYGVKD come from the germline V gene. With 2 bases clipped from V and 4 bases from J, the junction kept 9 bases outside the gene matches. This CDR3 is 16 amino acids long. CDR3 protein: CAISEGQGRGLYEQYF. The CDR3 DNA reads as TGTGCCATCAGTGAGGGACAGGGGAGGGGGTTGTACGAGCAGTACTTC.

Notes on this clone: This same CDR3 is encoded by further DNA sequences in the sample. The chain uses TRBV5-4 and TRBJ2-2, with D unresolved. Between the trimmed V and J ends, which lost 4 bases and 1 base, there was a span of 11 bases. This CDR3 is built from 15 residues. Germline-derived CDR1 and CDR2 are SGHNT and YYREEE (reference sequence). The chain's CDR3 is CASSPPGRNTGELFF. For the CDR3, the DNA is TGTGCCAGCAGCCCACCGGGCAGGAACACCGGGGAGCTGTTTTTT. The variable domain in full, completed from reference TRBV5-4 and TRBJ2-2, reads ETGVTQSPTHLIKTRGQQVTLRCSSQSGHNTVSWYQQALGQGPQFIFQYYREEENGRGNFPPRFSGLQFPNYSSELNVNALELDDSALYLCASSPPGRNTGELFFGEGSRLTVL.

Remarks on this clone: This sample also contains other DNA sequences that code for the same CDR3. V gene TRBV15 combines with J gene TRBJ1-2; no clear D gene. The length of the CDR3 is 13 residues. V gave up 0 bases and J gave up 3 bases, with 5 bases separating them. From germline, CDR1 is LNHNV and CDR2 YYDKDF (reference sequence). The CDR3 nucleotides read TGTGCCACCAGCAGAGATCGGGACTATGGCTACACCTTC. Its translation: CATSRDRDYGYTF.

The chain joins TRBV19 to TRBJ1-1; D is possibly TRBD1 (5 bases). Germline V CDR1 and CDR2: LNHDA, SQIVND (reference sequence). V lost 3 bases and J 7 bases, leaving 12 bases between the germline ends. CDR3 size: 13 residues. In DNA form, the CDR3 reads TGTGCCAGTAGTATGTGGACACAGGATGAAGCTTTCTTT. It yields the protein CASSMWTQDEAFF.

CDR3 sequence: CASSPLGGGPYNEQFF. CDR3 DNA sequence: TGCGCCAGCAGCCCGCTGGGAGGGGGCCCGTACAATGAGCAGTTCTTC. The chain carries TRBV4-1 and TRBJ2-1; tentatively, D is TRBD1 or TRBD2 (7 bases each). Germline V gives CDR1 MGHRA, CDR2 YSYEKL. V gave up 4 bases and J gave up 4 bases, with 17 bases separating them. The CDR3 contains 16 residues.

The chain recombines TRBV2 with TRBJ2-7, with 8 bases matching TRBD2. Germline assignment: CDR1 SNHLY and CDR2 FYNNEI. V lost 7 bases and J lost 1; bases outside the gene matches: 9. This CDR3 spans 15 amino acids. The CDR3 is CASTREGPPSYEQYF. Here the CDR3 DNA reads TGTGCCAGCACTCGGGAGGGGCCGCCGTCCTACGAGCAGTACTTC. The complete variable domain, with remaining parts taken from reference TRBV2 and TRBJ2-7, reads EPEVTQTPSHQVTQMGQEVILRCVPISNHLYFYWYRQILGQKVEFLVSFYNNEISEKSEIFDDQFSVERPDGSNFTLKIRSTKLEDSAMYFCASTREGPPSYEQYFGPGTRLTVT.

The gene calls are TRBV15 and TRBJ2-7; D unclear. V lost 3 bases and J 3 bases, leaving 3 bases between the germline ends. The CDR3 loop spans 11 amino acids. Per the germline V gene, CDR1 is LNHNV and CDR2 is YYDKDF (reference sequence). As DNA, the CDR3 is TGTGCCACCAGCAGGCACTACGAGCAGTACTTC. Translated, it gives CATSRHYEQYF.

The chain has TRBV6-5 and TRBJ1-4, with a tentative D call TRBD1 (6 bases). The CDR3 is made up of 16 amino acids. Between the trimmed V and J ends, which lost 4 bases and 0 bases, there was a span of 12 bases. Germline-derived CDR1 and CDR2 are MNHEY and SVGAGI. CDR3 amino acids: CASSWLTGTTNEKLFF. The CDR3, as DNA: TGTGCCAGCAGTTGGTTAACAGGGACAACTAATGAAAAACTGTTTTTT.

The gene calls are TRBV29-1 and TRBJ2-1; D is perhaps TRBD1 or TRBD2 (6 bases each). Germline CDR1 is SQVTM and CDR2 is ANQGSEA. CDR3 length: 14 amino acids. The ends were cut back, 5 bases at V and 0 bases at J, with 11 bases in the middle. In DNA, the CDR3 is TGCAGCGTTTTAGGGGGGTACTCCTACAATGAGCAGTTCTTC. This gives the protein CSVLGGYSYNEQFF.

V and J are TRBV6-1 and TRBJ2-7; D might be TRBD1 or TRBD2, each matching 5 bases. Germline assignment: CDR1 MNHNS and CDR2 SASEGT. Trimming stripped 7 bases from V and 2 bases from J, with 18 bases between. The CDR3 length is 15 residues. The CDR3 DNA is TGTGCCAGCAAATCCACCGGGGCCGGCCCCTACGAGCAGTACTTC. Translation gives CASKSTGAGPYEQYF.

The chain uses TRBV10-3 and TRBJ2-1; TRBD2 is a possible D gene (5 bases). The ends were cut back, 4 bases at V and 5 bases at J, with 12 bases in the middle. The germline V gene has CDR1 ENHRY and CDR2 SYGVKD. This CDR3 contains 14 residues. The DNA for the CDR3 is TGTGCCATCAGTGGGGTAGCGCAGGACAATGAGCAGTTCTTC. Protein product: CAISGVAQDNEQFF.

This sequence joins TRBV7-9 and TRBJ2-7; weak D call: TRBD2 (6 bases). Per germline, CDR1 SEHNR and CDR2 FQNEAQ (reference sequence). V shed 2 bases and J shed 2 bases, with 13 bases lying between them. The CDR3 runs 15 residues. This CDR3 reads CASSLHGLNTYEQYF. CDR3 nucleotides: TGTGCCAGCAGCTTACACGGACTAAACACCTACGAGCAGTACTTC.

This chain uses TRBV27 with TRBJ1-1; D call uncertain. Germline loops: CDR1 MNHEY, CDR2 SMNVEV (reference sequence). Trimming took off 7 bases at V and 0 bases at J, with 12 bases between the two ends. CDR3 size: 14 residues. CDR3 region: CASIPSGVNTEAFF. CDR3 coding DNA: TGTGCCAGCATCCCAAGTGGGGTGAACACTGAAGCTTTCTTT.

J is TRBJ1-1 and V is TRBV4-1; D unresolved. CDR3 size: 12 residues. Germline loops: CDR1 MGHRA, CDR2 YSYEKL. V lost 4 bases and J lost 4, with 7 bases in between. The DNA for the CDR3 is TGCGCCAGCAGCCCGAAAGGCACTGAAGCTTTCTTT. This codes for CASSPKGTEAFF.

CDR3 residues: CASSEASAYNEQFF. CDR3 DNA: TGCGCCAGCAGTGAGGCTAGCGCCTACAATGAGCAGTTCTTC. The V and J genes are TRBV10-2 and TRBJ2-1; maybe TRBD2 (6 bases). V gave up 2 bases and J gave up 2 bases, with 7 bases separating them. The germline gives CDR1 WSHSY, CDR2 SAAADI. CDR3 length: 14 amino acids.

Only a few counts were recorded for this clone. Other DNA sequences in the same sample also yield this CDR3. The chain carries TRBV9 and TRBJ2-3, with D perhaps TRBD2 (5 bases). The V end lost 0 bases, the J end lost 2 bases, and 7 bases lay between the germline ends. The CDR3 extends over 14 amino acids. In germline, CDR1 is SGDLS, CDR2 YYNGEE. CDR3 amino acids: CASSVAGNTDTQYF. CDR3 DNA: TGTGCCAGCAGCGTAGCGGGAAACACAGATACGCAGTATTTT.

Turning to this clone: Other DNA variants within this sample encode the same CDR3. The chain links TRBV27 to TRBJ2-7; D is perhaps TRBD1 (6 bases). Trimming took 4 bases from V and 2 from J, leaving 9 bases between them. CDR3 size: 13 residues. Germline V CDR1 and CDR2: MNHEY, SMNVEV (reference sequence). CDR3 in DNA: TGTGCCAGCAGTTGGGGGCTTACCTACGAGCAGTACTTC. Its protein is CASSWGLTYEQYF.

This chain uses TRBV28 with TRBJ2-1; D perhaps matches TRBD1 (5 bases). This CDR3 has 15 amino acids. Germline values: CDR1 MDHEN, CDR2 SYDVKM. V lost 2 bases and J lost 5, with 13 bases in between. For the CDR3, the DNA is TGTGCCAGCAGTTTAGGTCAGGGTCTACACAATGAGCAGTTCTTC. Its protein is CASSLGQGLHNEQFF.

As concerns this clone: This same CDR3 is encoded by further DNA sequences in the sample. The chain joins TRBV30 to TRBJ2-7; D might be TRBD2 (5 bases). This CDR3 is built from 11 residues. The germline gives CDR1 GTSNPN, CDR2 SVGIG (reference sequence). V dropped 1 base and J dropped 6 bases, with 7 bases sitting between them. CDR3 coding DNA: TGTGCCTGGAGTGATGAGGGCGAGCAGTACTTC. It codes for CAWSDEGEQYF.

This chain joins TRBV19 and TRBJ2-2; D is perhaps TRBD1 (5 bases). Germline values: CDR1 LNHDA, CDR2 SQIVND (reference sequence). V lost 6 bases, J lost 6 bases, and 11 bases lay in between. The CDR3 is 13 residues long. The CDR3 loop reads CASSDWGAGELFF. As DNA, the CDR3 is TGTGCCAGTAGCGACTGGGGCGCCGGGGAGCTGTTTTTT.

V gene TRBV6-5 combines with J gene TRBJ2-7; maybe TRBD2 (6 bases). CDR3 size: 16 residues. Trimming took 0 bases from V and 2 from J, leaving 14 bases between them. The germline CDR1 and CDR2 sequences are MNHEY and SVGAGI. The CDR3 coding sequence is TGTGCCAGCAGTTACTCGGGGGGTACTCGAACCTACGAGCAGTACTTC. This gives the protein CASSYSGGTRTYEQYF.

This chain links TRBV28 with TRBJ1-2, with 9 bases that match TRBD1. Germline V gene lookup returns CDR1 MDHEN and CDR2 SYDVKM. J was trimmed by 6 bases and V by 5 bases; bases with no gene match: 4. The CDR3 totals 13 residues. CDR3 coding DNA: TGTGCCAGCAGTACACAGGGGGCTGATGGCTACACCTTC. Translating gives CASSTQGADGYTF.

The chain uses TRBV7-9 and TRBJ2-3; no clear D. Looked up from germline, CDR1 is SEHNR and CDR2 is FQNEAQ (reference sequence). The CDR3 is 13 residues long. V lost 1 base to trimming and J lost 6 bases, with 8 bases between them. CDR3 nucleotide sequence: TGTGCCAGCAGCTTAGGACCACGGGATACGCAGTATTTT. As protein: CASSLGPRDTQYF.